This TCR beta chain was retrieved from a study of blood T cell repertoires in COVID-19. As processed by the authors: Amplification of reference gene primers provided the estimated nucleated cell counts. Clones were sequenced by immunoSEQ multiplex PCR, and TCRdb holds only the in-frame ones, with some missing. From that table come the V and J calls and clone size; the DNA was used to work out D and trimming. The sample yields approximately 130,000 clones, 75% to 90% seen once. Two negative PCRs, clearance, or symptom resolution were required of recovered Cohort 3 donors. The CDR3 spans 13 residues. Germline assignment: CDR1 SQVTM and CDR2 ANQGSEA. V was cut by 3 bases and J by 6 bases, with 9 bases left in between.

This chain links TRBV29-1 with TRBJ1-6; no clear D. Source material: PBMCs or T cells enriched from blood (not recorded which). The TCR was taken from a woman aged 45-59 years who had recovered from COVID-19. This CDR3 is CSVEVGVNSPLHF. CDR3 bases: TGCAGCGTTGAGGTGGGAGTTAATTCACCCCTCCACTTT. Full variable domain (outside the CDR3, taken from reference TRBV29-1 and TRBJ1-6): SAVISQKPSRDICQRGTSLTIQCQVDSQVTMMFWYRQQPGQSLTLIATANQGSEATYESGFVIDKFPISRPNLTFSTLTVSNMSPEDSSIYLCSVEVGVNSPLHFGNGTRLTVT.